This is a list of T cell receptor beta chains from one sample in a study of blood T cell repertoires in COVID-19. Data came from immunoSEQ multiplex PCR; TCRdb stores just in-frame clones and leaves some out. The sample holds approximately 140,000 clones, 75% to 90% seen once. The sequenced sample consisted of peripheral blood. The receptors come from a man aged 60 to 69 with active or convalescent COVID-19. CDR3s include the opening cysteine and the closing phenylalanine or tryptophan. The D gene is left open where the match is weak. Not every row has a clone size; where given, it reads once, few, many or a size class.

J,D,size,V,DNA,CDR3
TRBJ2-7,TRBD2,.,TRBV3-1/TRBV3-2,TGTGCCAGCAGCCAAGTGTGGCTAGCGGGAGTTTACGAGCAGTACTTC,CASSQVWLAGVYEQYF
TRBJ2-2,.,.,TRBV21-1,TGTGCCAGCAGCAAAGGGGAGAACGAGGACACCGGGGAGCTGTTTTTT,CASSKGENEDTGELFF
TRBJ2-1,.,.,TRBV5-1,TGCGCCAGCAGCTTGGCCAAGACCAAAGGGGTATACAATGAGCAGTTCTTC,CASSLAKTKGVYNEQFF
TRBJ1-5,TRBD1,.,TRBV7-6,TGTGCCAGCAGCTTAGGGACAGGGCGAAATCAGCCCCAGCATTTT,CASSLGTGRNQPQHF
TRBJ2-5,TRBD2,.,TRBV19,TGTGCCAGTAGTATACTAGCGGGAGGAAGAGAGACCCAGTACTTC,CASSILAGGRETQYF
TRBJ1-2,.,.,TRBV14,TGTGCCAGCAGCCAAAGTGGAGAGGAAGGCTACACCTTC,CASSQSGEEGYTF
TRBJ2-7,.,once,TRBV4-2,TGTGCCAGCAGCCAAGCATCCCGTCGCAGGGACGAGCAGTACTTC,CASSQASRRRDEQYF
TRBJ1-4,.,.,TRBV5-1,TGCGCCAGCCACCTTGGGGGGGCCTCGGGTGAAAAACTGTTTTTT,CASHLGGASGEKLFF
TRBJ2-1,TRBD2,.,TRBV10-1,TGCGCCAGCAGTCAAGAGCGGGAGAGCTCCTACAATGAGCAGTTCTTC,CASSQERESSYNEQFF
TRBJ2-2,.,.,TRBV10-1,TGCGCCAGCAGTGAGTCCCGCGGGGCCTCCACCGGGGAGCTGTTTTTT,CASSESRGASTGELFF